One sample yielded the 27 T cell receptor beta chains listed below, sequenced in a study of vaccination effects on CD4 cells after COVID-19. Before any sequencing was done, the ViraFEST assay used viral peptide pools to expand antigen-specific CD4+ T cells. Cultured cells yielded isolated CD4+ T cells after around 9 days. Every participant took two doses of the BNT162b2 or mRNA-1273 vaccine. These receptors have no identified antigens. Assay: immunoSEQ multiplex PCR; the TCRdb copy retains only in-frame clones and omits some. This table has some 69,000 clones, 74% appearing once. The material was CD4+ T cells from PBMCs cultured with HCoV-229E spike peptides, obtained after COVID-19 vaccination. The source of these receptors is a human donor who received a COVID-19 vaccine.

The CDR3 is CASSAPGQGNYGYTF. CDR3 DNA sequence: TGTGCCAGCAGTGCTCCGGGACAGGGGAACTATGGCTACACCTTC. The chain joins TRBV25-1 to TRBJ1-2; 10 positions agree with TRBD1. Germline CDR1 and CDR2: MGHDK and SYGVNS. V dropped 4 bases and J dropped 2; count of bases not matched to a gene: 4. This CDR3 has 15 amino acids.

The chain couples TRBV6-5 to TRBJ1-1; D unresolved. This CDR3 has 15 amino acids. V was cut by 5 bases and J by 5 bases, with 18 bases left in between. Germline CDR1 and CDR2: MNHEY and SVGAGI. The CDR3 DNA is TGTGCCAGCAGTACTTCAGAGTCCTGGGGTACTGAAGCTTTCTTT. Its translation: CASSTSESWGTEAFF.

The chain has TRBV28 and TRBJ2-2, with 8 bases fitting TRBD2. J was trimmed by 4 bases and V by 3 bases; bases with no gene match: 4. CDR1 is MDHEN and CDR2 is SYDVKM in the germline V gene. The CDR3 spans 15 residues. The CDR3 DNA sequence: TGTGCCAGCAGTTTGTCGGGGGGGCGCACCGGGGAGCTGTTTTTT. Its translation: CASSLSGGRTGELFF.

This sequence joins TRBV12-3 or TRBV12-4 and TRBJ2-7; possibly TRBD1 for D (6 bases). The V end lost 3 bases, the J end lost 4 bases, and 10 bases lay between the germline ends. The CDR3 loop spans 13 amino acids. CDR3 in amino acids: CASSLGAGYEQYV. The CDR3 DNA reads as TGTGCCAGCAGTTTGGGGGCGGGTTACGAGCAGTACGTC.

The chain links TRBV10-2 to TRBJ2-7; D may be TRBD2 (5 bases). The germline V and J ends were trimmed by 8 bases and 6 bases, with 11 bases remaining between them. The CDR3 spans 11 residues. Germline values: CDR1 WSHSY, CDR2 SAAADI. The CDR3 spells CASARAGEQYV. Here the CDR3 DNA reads TGCGCCAGCGCGCGGGCAGGCGAGCAGTACGTC.

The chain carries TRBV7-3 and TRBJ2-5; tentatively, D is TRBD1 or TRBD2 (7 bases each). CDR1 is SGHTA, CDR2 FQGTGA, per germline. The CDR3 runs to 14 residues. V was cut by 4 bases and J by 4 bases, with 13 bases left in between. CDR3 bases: TGTGCCAGCAGCTCGACAGGGAGGGGAGAGACCCAGTACTTC. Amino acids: CASSSTGRGETQYF.

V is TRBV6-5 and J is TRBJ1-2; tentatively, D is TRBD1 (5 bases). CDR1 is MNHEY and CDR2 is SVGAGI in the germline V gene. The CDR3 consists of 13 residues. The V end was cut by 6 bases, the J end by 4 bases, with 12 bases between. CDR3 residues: CASSQWGPYGYTF. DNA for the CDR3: TGTGCCAGCAGCCAATGGGGCCCCTATGGCTACACCTTC.

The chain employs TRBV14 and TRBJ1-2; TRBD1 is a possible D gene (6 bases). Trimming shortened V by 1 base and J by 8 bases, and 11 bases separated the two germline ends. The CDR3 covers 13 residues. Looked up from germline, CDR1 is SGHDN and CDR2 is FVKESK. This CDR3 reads CASSQGTVIGYTF. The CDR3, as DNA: TGTGCCAGCAGCCAAGGGACAGTTATAGGCTACACCTTC.

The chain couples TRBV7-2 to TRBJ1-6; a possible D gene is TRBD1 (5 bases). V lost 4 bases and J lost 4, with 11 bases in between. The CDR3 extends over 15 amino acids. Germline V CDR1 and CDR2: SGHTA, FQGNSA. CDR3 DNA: TGTGCCAGCAGCTCGAGGACACAGTATAATTCACCCCTCCACTTT. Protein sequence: CASSSRTQYNSPLHF.

The CDR3 DNA reads as TGTGCCAGCAGCTTAAGACTAGCGGGGGGGCCCACCGGGGAGCTGTTTTTT. It codes for CASSLRLAGGPTGELFF. V gene TRBV7-8 combines with J gene TRBJ2-2; 14 bases map to TRBD2. The CDR3 contains 17 residues. Germline values: CDR1 SGHVS, CDR2 FQNEAQ. V lost 2 bases and J lost 4; bases outside the gene matches: 3.

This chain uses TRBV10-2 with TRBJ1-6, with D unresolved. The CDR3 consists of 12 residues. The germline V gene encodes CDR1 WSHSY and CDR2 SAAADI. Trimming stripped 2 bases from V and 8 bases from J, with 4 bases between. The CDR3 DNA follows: TGCGCCAGCAGTGAGATAGATTCACCCCTCCACTTT. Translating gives CASSEIDSPLHF.

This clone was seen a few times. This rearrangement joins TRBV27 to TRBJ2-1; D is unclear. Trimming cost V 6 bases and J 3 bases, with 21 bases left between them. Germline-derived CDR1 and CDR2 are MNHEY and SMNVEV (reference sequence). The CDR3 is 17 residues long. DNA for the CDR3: TGTGCCAGCAGCCTACAGCGACACACCCTTTACTACAATGAGCAGTTCTTC. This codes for CASSLQRHTLYYNEQFF.

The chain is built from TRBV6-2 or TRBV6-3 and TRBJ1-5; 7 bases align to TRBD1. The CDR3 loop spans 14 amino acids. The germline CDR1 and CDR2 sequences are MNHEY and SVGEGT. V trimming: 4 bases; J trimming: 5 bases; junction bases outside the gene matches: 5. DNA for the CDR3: TGTGCCAGCAGTTCAATAACAGGGGATCAGCCCCAGCATTTT. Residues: CASSSITGDQPQHF.

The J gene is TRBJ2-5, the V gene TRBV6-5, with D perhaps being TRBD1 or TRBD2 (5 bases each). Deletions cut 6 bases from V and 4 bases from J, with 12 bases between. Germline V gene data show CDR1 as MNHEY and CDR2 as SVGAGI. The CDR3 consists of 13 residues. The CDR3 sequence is CASRGTEGETQYF. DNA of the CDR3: TGTGCCAGCAGAGGGACCGAGGGAGAGACCCAGTACTTC.

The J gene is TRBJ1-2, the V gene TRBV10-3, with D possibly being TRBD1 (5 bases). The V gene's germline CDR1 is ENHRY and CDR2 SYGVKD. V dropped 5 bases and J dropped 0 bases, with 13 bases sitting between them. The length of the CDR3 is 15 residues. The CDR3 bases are TGTGCCATCAGTACACAAGAAGGGGCTAACTATGGCTACACCTTC. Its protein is CAISTQEGANYGYTF.

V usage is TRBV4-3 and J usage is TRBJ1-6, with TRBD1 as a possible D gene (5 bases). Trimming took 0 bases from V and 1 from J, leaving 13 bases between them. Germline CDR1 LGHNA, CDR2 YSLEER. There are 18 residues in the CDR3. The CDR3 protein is CASSQEIQGGSYNSPLHF. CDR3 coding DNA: TGCGCCAGCAGCCAAGAGATTCAGGGAGGATCCTATAATTCACCCCTCCACTTT.

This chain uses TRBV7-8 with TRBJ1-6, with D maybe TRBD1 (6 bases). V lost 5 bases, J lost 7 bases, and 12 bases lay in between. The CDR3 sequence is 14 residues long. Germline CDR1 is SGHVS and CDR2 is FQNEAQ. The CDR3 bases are TGTGCCAGCAGCGCGTTCACAGGGAATTCACCCCTCCACTTT. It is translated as CASSAFTGNSPLHF.

The CDR3 region has the DNA TGTGCCAGCAGCCCTTTTCAGACAGGGCGTCGAGGCTCTGGGGCCAACGTCCTGACTTTC. Translating gives CASSPFQTGRRGSGANVLTF. The chain carries TRBV9 and TRBJ2-6; 7 nucleotides line up with TRBD1. Germline lookup yields CDR1 SGDLS and CDR2 YYNGEE. This CDR3 contains 20 residues. After removal of 4 bases from V and 0 bases from J, the junction contained 16 bases not matched to a gene.

The CDR3 DNA reads as TGTGCCAGCAGCCAAGATCTGGGCAGGGGGCAGGATGGCTACACCTTC. Amino acids: CASSQDLGRGQDGYTF. This rearrangement joins TRBV4-2 to TRBJ1-2; 8 nucleotides line up with TRBD1. The trim removed 0 bases at V and 6 bases at J, leaving 9 bases unmatched. CDR1 is LGHNA, CDR2 YNFKEQ, per germline. This CDR3 is 16 amino acids long.

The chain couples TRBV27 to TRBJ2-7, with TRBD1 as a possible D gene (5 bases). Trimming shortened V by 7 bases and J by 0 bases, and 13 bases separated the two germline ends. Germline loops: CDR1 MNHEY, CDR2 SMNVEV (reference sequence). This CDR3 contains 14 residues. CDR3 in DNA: TGTGCCAGCAAAGTGGGGCGTAGCTCCTACGAGCAGTACGTC. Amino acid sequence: CASKVGRSSYEQYV.

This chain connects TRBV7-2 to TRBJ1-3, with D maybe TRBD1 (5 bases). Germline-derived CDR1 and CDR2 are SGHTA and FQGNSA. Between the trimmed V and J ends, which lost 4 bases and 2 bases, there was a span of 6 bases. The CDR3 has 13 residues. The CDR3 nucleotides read TGTGCCAGCAGCTCGGGGGCTGGAAACACCATATATTTT. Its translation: CASSSGAGNTIYF.

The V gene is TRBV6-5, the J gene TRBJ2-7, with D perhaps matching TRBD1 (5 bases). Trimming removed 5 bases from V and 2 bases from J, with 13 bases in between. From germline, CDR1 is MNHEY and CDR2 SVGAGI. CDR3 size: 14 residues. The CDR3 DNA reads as TGTGCCAGCAGTCCTATTCGACAGCCCTACGAGCAGTACGTC. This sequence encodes CASSPIRQPYEQYV.

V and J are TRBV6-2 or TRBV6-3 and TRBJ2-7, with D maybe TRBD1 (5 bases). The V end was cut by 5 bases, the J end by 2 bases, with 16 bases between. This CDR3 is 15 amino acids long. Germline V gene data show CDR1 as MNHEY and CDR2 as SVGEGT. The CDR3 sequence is CASSAARALTYEQYV. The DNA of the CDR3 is TGTGCCAGCAGTGCCGCCAGGGCCCTAACCTACGAGCAGTACGTC.

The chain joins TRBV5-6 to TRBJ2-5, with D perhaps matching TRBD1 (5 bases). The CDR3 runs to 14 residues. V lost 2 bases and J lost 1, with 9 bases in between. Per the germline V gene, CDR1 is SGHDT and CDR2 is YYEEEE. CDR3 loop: CASSLWGPQETQYF. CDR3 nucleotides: TGTGCCAGCAGCTTATGGGGCCCCCAAGAGACCCAGTACTTC.

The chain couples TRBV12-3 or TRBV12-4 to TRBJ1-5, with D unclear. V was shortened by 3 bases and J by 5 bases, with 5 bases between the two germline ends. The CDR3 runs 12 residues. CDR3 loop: CASSFGDQPQHF. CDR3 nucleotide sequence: TGTGCCAGCAGTTTTGGTGATCAGCCCCAGCATTTT.

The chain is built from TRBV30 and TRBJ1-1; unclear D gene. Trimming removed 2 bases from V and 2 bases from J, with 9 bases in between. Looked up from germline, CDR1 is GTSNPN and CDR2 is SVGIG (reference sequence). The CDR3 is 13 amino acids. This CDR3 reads CAWSSSGNTEAFF. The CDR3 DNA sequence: TGTGCCTGGAGTTCCTCCGGAAACACTGAAGCTTTCTTT.

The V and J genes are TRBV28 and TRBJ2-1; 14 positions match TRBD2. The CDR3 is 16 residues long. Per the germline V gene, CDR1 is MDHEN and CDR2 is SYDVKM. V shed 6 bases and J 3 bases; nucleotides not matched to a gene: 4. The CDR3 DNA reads TGTGCCAGCAGCCGACTAGCGGGGGGGATCTACAATGAGCAGTTCTTC. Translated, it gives CASSRLAGGIYNEQFF.